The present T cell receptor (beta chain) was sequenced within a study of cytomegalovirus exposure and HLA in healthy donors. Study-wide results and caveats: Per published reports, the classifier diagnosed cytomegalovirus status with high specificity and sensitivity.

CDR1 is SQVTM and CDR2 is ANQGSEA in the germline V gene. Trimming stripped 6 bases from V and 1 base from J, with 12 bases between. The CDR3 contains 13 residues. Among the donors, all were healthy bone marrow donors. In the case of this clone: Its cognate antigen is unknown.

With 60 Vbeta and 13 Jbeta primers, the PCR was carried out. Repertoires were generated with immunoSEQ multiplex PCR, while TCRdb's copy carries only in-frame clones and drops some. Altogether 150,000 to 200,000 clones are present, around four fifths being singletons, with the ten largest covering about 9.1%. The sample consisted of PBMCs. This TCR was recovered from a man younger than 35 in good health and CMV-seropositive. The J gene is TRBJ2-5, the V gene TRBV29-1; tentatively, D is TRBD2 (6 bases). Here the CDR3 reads CSVLKGGQETQYF. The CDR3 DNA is TGCAGCGTGCTTAAGGGAGGCCAAGAGACCCAGTACTTC.